This TCR beta chain was documented in a study of T cells after yellow fever vaccination. The TCR cDNA carried a universal primer site and UMIs from 5'RACE template switching. One entry per CDR3 protein results from TCRdb running MiXCR on the 5' RACE reads. Of about 240,000 distinct CDR3 sequences listed, 6.9% are singletons. Whole-study findings and limits: Reappearance after the booster was seen for most primary-vaccination clones, at roughly 96% CD4 and 85% to 90% CD8.

V was pared by 8 bases and J by 4 bases, with 9 bases of the junction left unmatched. Per the germline V gene, CDR1 is MNHEY and CDR2 is SVGEGT. The CDR3 covers 15 residues. This clonotype has a handful of counts. The antigen remains unidentified. The rearrangement joins TRBV6-2 or TRBV6-3 to TRBJ2-2; TRBD1 matches 8 bases. The sequences come from CD4+ T cells sorted from PBMCs, collected 15 days after the yellow fever booster vaccination. This sequence was found in a man aged 25 to 45 who received the YFV17D yellow fever vaccine. This chain's CDR3 is CASSSVTGATGELFF. Written as DNA, the CDR3 is TGTGCCAGCTCCTCCGTGACAGGGGCCACCGGGGAGCTGTTTTTT.